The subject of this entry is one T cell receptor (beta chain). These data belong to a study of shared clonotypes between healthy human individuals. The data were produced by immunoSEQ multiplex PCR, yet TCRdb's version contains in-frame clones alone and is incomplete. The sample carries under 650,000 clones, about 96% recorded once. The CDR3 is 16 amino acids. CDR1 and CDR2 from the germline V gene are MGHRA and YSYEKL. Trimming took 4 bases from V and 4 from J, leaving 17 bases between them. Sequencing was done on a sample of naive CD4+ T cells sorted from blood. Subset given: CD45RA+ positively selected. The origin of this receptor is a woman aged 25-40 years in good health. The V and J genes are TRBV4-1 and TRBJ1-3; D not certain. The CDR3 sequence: CASSLIMPRSGNTIYF. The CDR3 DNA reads TGCGCCAGCAGCCTCATAATGCCCAGGTCCGGAAACACCATATATTTT.